This TCR beta chain was recovered during a study of cytomegalovirus exposure and HLA in healthy donors. The overall study: Caucasian-associated ancestry cluster membership applied to approximately 81% of 398 genotyped donors. Study findings and constraints: In vitro confirmation showed a few CMV-associated chains to be CMV antigen specific. Trimming of TCR beta V- and J-genes showed a link, identified in a later analysis, to a missense DCLRE1C variant.

Comments on this clone: Its antigen is not identified.

This CDR3 comprises 16 residues. Trimming took 1 base from V and 2 from J; bases not matched to a gene: 6. Germline V gene sequence: CDR1 MGHRA, CDR2 YSYEKL. PCR amplification relied on 60 Vbeta primers (plus 13 Jbeta primers). Clones were sequenced by immunoSEQ multiplex PCR, and TCRdb holds only the in-frame ones, with some missing. Here the sample spans 95,000 to 110,000 clones, roughly 9.1% being singletons. This rearrangement joins TRBV4-1 to TRBJ2-7; 9 positions agree with TRBD1. Source material: PBMCs. This receptor was obtained from a middle-aged man in good health and CMV-seropositive. The CDR3 loop reads CASSQARGQGTYEQYF. Written as DNA, the CDR3 is TGCGCCAGCAGCCAAGCCCGGGGACAGGGAACCTACGAGCAGTACTTC.